The 22 T cell receptor beta chains below all came from one sample that was sequenced in a study of T cells of healthy individuals. TCRdb re-called the 5' RACE reads with MiXCR, one entry per CDR3 protein. This table holds around 63,000 distinct CDR3 sequences, 15% to 20% found once. The source is a human donor in good health.

This clonotype was detected ten times or more. V and J are TRBV7-2 and TRBJ1-4; D call uncertain. Germline values: CDR1 SGHTA, CDR2 FQGNSA. With 0 bases removed from V and 0 bases from J, the gap between germline ends came to 20 bases. This CDR3 spans 20 amino acids. CDR3 protein: CASSLARAGGIDATNEKLFF. CDR3 nucleotide sequence: TGTGCCAGCAGCTTAGCTCGGGCAGGTGGCATTGACGCAACTAATGAAAAACTGTTTTTT.

In this sample, this clonotype turned up many times. This rearrangement joins TRBV12-3 or TRBV12-4 to TRBJ2-3; D remains unclear. V shed 6 bases and J shed 9 bases, with 10 bases lying between them. The CDR3 contains 11 residues. The CDR3 region has the DNA TGTGCCAGCAGCCTCGCGGACACGCAGTATTTT. This sequence encodes CASSLADTQYF.

This clonotype came up many times. The rearrangement links TRBV2 to TRBJ1-1; D not certain. With 2 bases removed from V and 1 base from J, the gap between germline ends came to 11 bases. In germline, CDR1 is SNHLY, CDR2 FYNNEI. This CDR3 region has 15 residues. CDR3 sequence reads: CASSEQNPRNTEAFF. CDR3 nucleotide sequence: TGTGCCAGCAGTGAACAAAATCCCAGGAACACTGAAGCTTTCTTT.

This clonotype was observed at least ten times. V and J are TRBV29-1 and TRBJ2-1; TRBD1 might be the D (6 bases). The CDR3 consists of 11 residues. Trimming shortened V by 4 bases and J by 14 bases, and 15 bases separated the two germline ends. CDR1 and CDR2 (germline): SQVTM, ANQGSEA. This CDR3 is CSVVGHTEEFF. In DNA form, the CDR3 reads TGCAGCGTTGTGGGACACACAGAGGAGTTCTTC.

The chain has TRBV4-1 and TRBJ2-7; 8 bases align to TRBD2. The CDR3 is 14 residues long. V was clipped by 3 bases and J by 4 bases; unmatched bases: 5. Germline V gives CDR1 MGHRA, CDR2 YSYEKL. The CDR3 DNA reads as TGCGCCAGCAGCCAGAGAGCGGGAGAGTACGAGCAGTACTTC. Amino acids: CASSQRAGEYEQYF.

The V gene is TRBV11-2, the J gene TRBJ1-3; 7 bases align to TRBD1. The V and J ends lost 2 bases and 8 bases, in that order; junction bases with no gene match: 3. The CDR3 has 13 amino acids. From germline, CDR1 is SGHAT and CDR2 FQNNGV. The CDR3: CASSLSQGHTIYF. The CDR3 nucleotides read TGTGCCAGCAGCTTATCACAGGGGCACACCATATATTTT. Full variable domain (rest looked up from reference TRBV11-2 and TRBJ1-3): EAGVAQSPRYKIIEKRQSVAFWCNPISGHATLYWYQQILGQGPKLLIQFQNNGVVDDSQLPKDRFSAERLKGVDSTLKIQPAKLEDSAVYLCASSLSQGHTIYFGEGSWLTVV.

The V call is TRBV4-1, the J call TRBJ2-1; no firm D call. CDR1 and CDR2 (germline): MGHRA, YSYEKL. This CDR3 is 14 amino acids long. V was trimmed by 2 bases and J by 0 bases, leaving 5 bases between them. The CDR3 loop is CASSQQSSYNEQFF. The CDR3 coding sequence is TGCGCCAGCAGCCAACAGAGCTCCTACAATGAGCAGTTCTTC.

This clonotype was detected ten times or more. The chain recombines TRBV6-5 with TRBJ2-5; D is uncertain. V lost 2 bases to trimming and J lost 4 bases, with 8 bases between them. This CDR3 has 13 residues. Germline-derived CDR1 and CDR2 are MNHEY and SVGAGI. The CDR3 DNA reads TGTGCCAGCAGTTACGACGGTACAGAGACCCAGTACTTC. Residues: CASSYDGTETQYF.

This clonotype was counted at least ten times. This chain links TRBV7-2 with TRBJ1-1; TRBD1 is a possible D gene (6 bases). The germline CDR1 and CDR2 sequences are SGHTA and FQGNSA. This CDR3 contains 14 residues. V lost 5 bases and J 1 base, leaving 11 bases between the germline ends. CDR3: CASSPYRENTEAFF. The CDR3, as DNA: TGTGCCAGCAGCCCATACAGGGAGAACACTGAAGCTTTCTTT.

This clonotype was seen more than once but under ten times. The rearrangement joins TRBV4-1 to TRBJ2-7; D uncertain. The V gene lost 6 bases and the J gene lost 1 base, with 10 bases spanning the gap. This CDR3 has 13 amino acids. CDR1 is MGHRA and CDR2 is YSYEKL in the germline V gene. CDR3 sequence (DNA): TGCGCCAGCAGTTTCGGGCAGTCCTACGAGCAGTACTTC. Translated, it gives CASSFGQSYEQYF.

This clonotype has only a few counts. The chain uses TRBV24-1 and TRBJ2-2; D may be TRBD1 or TRBD2 (5 bases each). This CDR3 spans 12 amino acids. Germline V lookup: CDR1 KGHDR, CDR2 SFDVKD. V was trimmed by 9 bases and J by 5 bases, leaving 9 bases between them. In DNA form, the CDR3 reads TGTGCCACCGTGGGACCTACCGGGGAGCTGTTTTTT. This sequence encodes CATVGPTGELFF.

This clonotype has a handful of counts. The chain carries TRBV29-1 and TRBJ1-2, with 8 bases aligning to TRBD1. V was pared by 6 bases and J by 8 bases, with 5 bases of the junction left unmatched. The V gene's germline CDR1 is SQVTM and CDR2 ANQGSEA. This CDR3 region has 11 residues. The CDR3 here is CSVITGGGYTF. The CDR3 region has the DNA TGCAGCGTGATTACAGGGGGGGGCTACACCTTC. The variable domain in full, completed from reference TRBV29-1 and TRBJ1-2, reads SAVISQKPSRDICQRGTSLTIQCQVDSQVTMMFWYRQQPGQSLTLIATANQGSEATYESGFVIDKFPISRPNLTFSTLTVSNMSPEDSSIYLCSVITGGGYTFGSGTRLTVV.

The table lists this clonotype with a few counts. The V call is TRBV5-1, the J call TRBJ2-1, with TRBD2 matching over 9 bases. Germline CDR1 reads SGHRS; CDR2 reads YFSETQ. CDR3 length: 14 residues. V shed 4 bases and J 4 bases; nucleotides not matched to a gene: 3. CDR3 sequence (DNA): TGCGCCAGCAGCGGTAGCGGGGGATACAATGAGCAGTTCTTC. Translating it yields CASSGSGGYNEQFF.

Many counts were recorded for this clonotype. The J gene is TRBJ2-5, the V gene TRBV12-3 or TRBV12-4; 11 bases fit TRBD2. The CDR3 runs 16 residues. Trimming removed 5 bases from V and 4 bases from J; junction bases left unmatched: 9. CDR3 residues: CASSPHLSGRVETQYF. In DNA form, the CDR3 reads TGTGCCAGCAGTCCGCATCTTAGCGGGAGGGTAGAGACCCAGTACTTC.

The CDR3 region is CAIQQGPREDTQYF. DNA of the CDR3: TGTGCCATCCAACAGGGCCCACGGGAAGATACGCAGTATTTT. The chain couples TRBV10-3 to TRBJ2-3, with D perhaps matching TRBD1 (6 bases). The length of the CDR3 is 14 residues. Per germline, CDR1 ENHRY and CDR2 SYGVKD. V lost 8 bases and J 5 bases, leaving 17 bases between the germline ends.

The chain recombines TRBV4-1 with TRBJ2-7; possible D gene TRBD2, 6 bases. There are 14 residues in the CDR3. V dropped 1 base and J dropped 1 base, with 8 bases sitting between them. Germline assignment: CDR1 MGHRA and CDR2 YSYEKL. This CDR3 reads CASSQVGTSYEQYF. In DNA form, the CDR3 reads TGCGCCAGCAGCCAAGTCGGGACTTCCTACGAGCAGTACTTC.

This clonotype has just a few counts. The chain carries TRBV4-1 and TRBJ2-7, with D perhaps TRBD1 or TRBD2 (5 bases each). The CDR3 contains 17 residues. The germline V and J ends were trimmed by 0 bases and 0 bases, with 15 bases remaining between them. The V gene's germline CDR1 is MGHRA and CDR2 YSYEKL. CDR3 protein: CASSQEPTGLSSYEQYF. DNA for the CDR3: TGCGCCAGCAGCCAAGAGCCTACAGGACTTAGCTCCTACGAGCAGTACTTC.

This chain connects TRBV12-3 or TRBV12-4 to TRBJ2-2; TRBD1 might be the D (5 bases). Trimming stripped 7 bases from V and 8 bases from J, with 14 bases between. CDR3 length equals 13 residues. The CDR3 nucleotides are TGTGCCAGCACCCGACAGTTGGGGGGGGAGCTGTTTTTT. It is translated as CASTRQLGGELFF.

This clonotype occurred a few times. The chain joins TRBV6-2 or TRBV6-3 to TRBJ2-3, with no clear D. The CDR3 is 15 amino acids. V lost 2 bases and J lost 1, with 10 bases in between. Germline-derived CDR1 and CDR2 are MNHEY and SVGEGT. CDR3: CASSYGPGGTDTQYF. In DNA, the CDR3 is TGTGCCAGCAGTTACGGTCCGGGCGGCACAGATACGCAGTATTTT.

In this sample, this clonotype turned up many times. The chain joins TRBV7-2 to TRBJ1-1; perhaps TRBD1 as D (5 bases). This CDR3 comprises 14 residues. Trimming stripped 2 bases from V and 5 bases from J, with 12 bases between. Germline lookup yields CDR1 SGHTA and CDR2 FQGNSA. The CDR3 coding sequence is TGTGCCAGCAGCTTATCGTTTGGGGGGACTGAAGCTTTCTTT. Amino acids: CASSLSFGGTEAFF. Filled out from reference TRBV7-2 and TRBJ1-1, the complete variable domain reads GAGVSQSPSNKVTEKGKDVELRCDPISGHTALYWYRQSLGQGLEFLIYFQGNSAPDKSGLPSDRFSAERTGGSVSTLTIQRTQQEDSAVYLCASSLSFGGTEAFFGQGTRLTVV.

This clonotype was recorded many times. The chain employs TRBV12-3 or TRBV12-4 and TRBJ2-1, with 10 positions matching TRBD2. After removal of 8 bases from V and 5 bases from J, the junction contained 6 bases not matched to a gene. There are 14 residues in the CDR3. The CDR3 sequence: CASSGLAVNNEQFF. In DNA form, the CDR3 reads TGTGCCAGCTCAGGACTAGCGGTTAACAATGAGCAGTTCTTC.

By proportion, this clonotype is medium-sized. V is TRBV7-2 and J is TRBJ2-1; D call uncertain. Trimming left V 1 base short and J 4 bases short, with 5 bases between. This CDR3 has 13 amino acids. Germline V gene data show CDR1 as SGHTA and CDR2 as FQGNSA. For the CDR3, the DNA is TGTGCCAGCAGCTTAGGATCGTACAATGAGCAGTTCTTC. Translating gives CASSLGSYNEQFF.